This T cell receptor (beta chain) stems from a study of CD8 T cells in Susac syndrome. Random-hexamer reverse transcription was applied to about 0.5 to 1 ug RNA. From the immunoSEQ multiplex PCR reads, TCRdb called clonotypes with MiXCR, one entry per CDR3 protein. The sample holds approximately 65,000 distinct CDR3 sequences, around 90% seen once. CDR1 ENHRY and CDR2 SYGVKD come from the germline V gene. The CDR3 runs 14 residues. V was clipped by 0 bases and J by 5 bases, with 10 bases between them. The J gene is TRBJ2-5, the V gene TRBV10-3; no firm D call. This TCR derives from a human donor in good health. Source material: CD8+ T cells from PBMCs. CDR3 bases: TGTGCCATCAGTGAGTCTGGACCCCCCGAGACCCAGTACTTC. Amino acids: CAISESGPPETQYF.